The 2 T cell receptor beta chains in this list originate from one sample, sequenced in a study of blood T cell repertoires in COVID-19. Sequencing used immunoSEQ multiplex PCR; TCRdb keeps in-frame clones, though not all of them. The repertoire holds about 73,000 clones, with roughly four fifths as singletons. Material: peripheral blood. All receptors derive from a woman between 70 and 85 years old with acute or convalescent COVID-19.

This chain joins TRBV19 and TRBJ1-1; D not resolved. Trimming cost V 5 bases and J 2 bases, with 9 bases left between them. The CDR3 runs 13 residues. Germline lookup yields CDR1 LNHDA and CDR2 SQIVND (reference sequence). CDR3: CASSQHANTEAFF. CDR3 in DNA: TGTGCCAGTAGTCAACACGCTAACACTGAAGCTTTCTTT.

The CDR3 DNA sequence: TGTGCCAGCAGCCATTTCGCGGGAGTCGGCCAAGAGACCCAGTACTTC. Its translation: CASSHFAGVGQETQYF. This rearrangement joins TRBV3-1 (or the pseudogene TRBV3-2) to TRBJ2-5, with 7 bases aligning to TRBD2. Losses at the gene ends were 3 bases for V and 1 base for J; bases not matched to a gene: 8. This CDR3 comprises 16 residues. Germline values: CDR1 LGHDT, CDR2 YNNKEL (reference sequence).